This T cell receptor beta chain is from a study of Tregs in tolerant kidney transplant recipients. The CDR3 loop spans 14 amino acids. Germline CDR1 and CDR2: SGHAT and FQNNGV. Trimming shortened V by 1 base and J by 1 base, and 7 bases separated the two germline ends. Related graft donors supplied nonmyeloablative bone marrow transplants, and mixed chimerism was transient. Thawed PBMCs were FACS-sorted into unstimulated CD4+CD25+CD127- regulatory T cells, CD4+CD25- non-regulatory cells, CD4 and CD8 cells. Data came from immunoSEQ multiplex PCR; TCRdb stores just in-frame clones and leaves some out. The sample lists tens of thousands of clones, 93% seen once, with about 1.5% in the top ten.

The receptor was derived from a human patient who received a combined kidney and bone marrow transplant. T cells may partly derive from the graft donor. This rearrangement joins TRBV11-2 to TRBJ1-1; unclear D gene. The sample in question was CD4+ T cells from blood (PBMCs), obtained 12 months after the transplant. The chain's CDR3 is CASSLGAANTEAFF. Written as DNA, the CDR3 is TGTGCCAGCAGCTTAGGCGCGGCGAACACTGAAGCTTTCTTT. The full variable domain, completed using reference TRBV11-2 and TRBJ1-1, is EAGVAQSPRYKIIEKRQSVAFWCNPISGHATLYWYQQILGQGPKLLIQFQNNGVVDDSQLPKDRFSAERLKGVDSTLKIQPAKLEDSAVYLCASSLGAANTEAFFGQGTRLTVV.